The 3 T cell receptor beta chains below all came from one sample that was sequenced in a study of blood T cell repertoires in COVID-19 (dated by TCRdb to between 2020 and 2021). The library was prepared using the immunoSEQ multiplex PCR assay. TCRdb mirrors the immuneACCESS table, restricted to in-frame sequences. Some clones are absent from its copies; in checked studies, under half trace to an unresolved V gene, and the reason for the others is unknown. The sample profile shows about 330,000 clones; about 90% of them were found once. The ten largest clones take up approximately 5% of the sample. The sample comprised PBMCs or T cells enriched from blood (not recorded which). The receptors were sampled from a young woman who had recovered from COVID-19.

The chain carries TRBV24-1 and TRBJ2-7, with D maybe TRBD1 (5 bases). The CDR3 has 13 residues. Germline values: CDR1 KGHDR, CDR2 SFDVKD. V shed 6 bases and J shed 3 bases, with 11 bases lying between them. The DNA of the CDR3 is TGTGCCACCAGTAACCCCCAGGGCTACGAGCAGTACTTC. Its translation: CATSNPQGYEQYF.

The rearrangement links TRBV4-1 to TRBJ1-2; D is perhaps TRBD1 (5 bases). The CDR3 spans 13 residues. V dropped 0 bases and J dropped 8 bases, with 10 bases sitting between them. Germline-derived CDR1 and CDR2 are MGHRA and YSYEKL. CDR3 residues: CASSQERGSGYTF. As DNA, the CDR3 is TGCGCCAGCAGCCAAGAACGGGGGTCGGGCTACACCTTC.

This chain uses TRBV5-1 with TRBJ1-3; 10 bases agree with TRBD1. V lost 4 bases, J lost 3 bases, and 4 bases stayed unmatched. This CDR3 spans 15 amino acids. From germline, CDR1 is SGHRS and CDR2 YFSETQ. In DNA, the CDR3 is TGCGCCAGCAGCGCTCGGACAGGGGGTGGAAACACCATATATTTT. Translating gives CASSARTGGGNTIYF. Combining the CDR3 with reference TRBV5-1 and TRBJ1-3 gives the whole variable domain KAGVTQTPRYLIKTRGQQVTLSCSPISGHRSVSWYQQTPGQGLQFLFEYFSETQRNKGNFPGRFSGRQFSNSRSEMNVSTLELGDSALYLCASSARTGGGNTIYFGEGSWLTVV.